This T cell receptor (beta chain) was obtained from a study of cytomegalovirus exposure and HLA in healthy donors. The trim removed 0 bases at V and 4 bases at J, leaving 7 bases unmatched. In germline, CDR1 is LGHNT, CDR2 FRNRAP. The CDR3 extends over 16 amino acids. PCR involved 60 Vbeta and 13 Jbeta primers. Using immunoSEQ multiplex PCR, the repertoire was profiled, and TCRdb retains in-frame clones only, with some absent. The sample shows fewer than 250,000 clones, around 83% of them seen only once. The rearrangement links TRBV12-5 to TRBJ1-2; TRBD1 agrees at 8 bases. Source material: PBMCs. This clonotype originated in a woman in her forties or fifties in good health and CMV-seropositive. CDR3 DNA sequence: TGTGCTAGTGGTTTGGTTAGACAGGGGTTTACCTATGGCTACACCTTC. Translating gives CASGLVRQGFTYGYTF. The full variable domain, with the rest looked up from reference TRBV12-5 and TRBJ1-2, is DARVTQTPRHKVTEMGQEVTMRCQPILGHNTVFWYRQTMMQGLELLAYFRNRAPLDDSGMPKDRFSAEMPDATLATLKIQPSEPRDSAVYFCASGLVRQGFTYGYTFGSGTRLTVV.